One and the same sample provided the 7 T cell receptor beta chains below, sequenced in a study of blood T cell repertoires in COVID-19. TCRdb keeps only in-frame clones here, not all; method: immunoSEQ multiplex PCR. The table lists fewer than 200,000 clones, about 88% of them singletons, with roughly 24% in the top ten. Input material: peripheral blood. The receptors were sampled from a man in his fifties or sixties with acute or convalescent COVID-19.

This chain joins TRBV5-8 and TRBJ1-1; no definite D call. Trimming removed 4 bases at V and 4 bases at J, with 17 bases between. From germline, CDR1 is SGHTS and CDR2 YDEGEE. The CDR3 loop spans 15 amino acids. The CDR3 here is CASSLTGAIGTEAFF. The CDR3 bases are TGTGCCAGCAGCCTAACGGGAGCGATAGGCACTGAAGCTTTCTTT.

This clone was seen a single time. The rearrangement uses TRBV27 and TRBJ2-7; D call uncertain. Trimming left V 3 bases short and J 2 bases short, with 11 bases between. Germline assignment: CDR1 MNHEY and CDR2 SMNVEV (reference sequence). The CDR3 has 14 residues. The CDR3: CASSFLGQAYEQYF. CDR3 bases: TGTGCCAGCAGTTTCTTGGGTCAGGCCTACGAGCAGTACTTC.

The V and J genes are TRBV7-2 and TRBJ1-6; 7 positions match TRBD1. The CDR3 is 15 amino acids. V dropped 2 bases and J dropped 8; count of bases not matched to a gene: 6. Germline CDR1 SGHTA, CDR2 FQGNSA. The CDR3 is CASSLMRGQDSPLHF. The CDR3, as DNA: TGTGCCAGCAGCTTAATGAGGGGGCAGGATTCACCCCTCCACTTT.

The chain combines TRBV11-2 with TRBJ2-1; 7 nucleotides line up with TRBD2. Germline V CDR1 and CDR2: SGHAT, FQNNGV. V lost 4 bases and J lost 2; bases outside the gene matches: 5. CDR3 size: 15 residues. The CDR3 loop reads CASSSRGGTYNEQFF. CDR3 coding DNA: TGTGCCAGCAGCTCCCGCGGGGGAACCTACAATGAGCAGTTCTTC.

This chain links TRBV14 with TRBJ2-7, with D perhaps TRBD2 (5 bases). V dropped 4 bases and J dropped 5 bases, with 12 bases sitting between them. The CDR3 contains 13 residues. CDR1 and CDR2 (germline): SGHDN, FVKESK. This CDR3 is CASSPIGVDEQYV. CDR3 sequence (DNA): TGTGCCAGCAGCCCAATCGGGGTAGACGAGCAGTACGTC.

V is TRBV5-8 and J is TRBJ1-5, with D hard to call. Germline V gene lookup returns CDR1 SGHTS and CDR2 YDEGEE. The V gene lost 0 bases and the J gene lost 2 bases, with 9 bases spanning the gap. The CDR3 sequence is 15 residues long. CDR3 bases: TGTGCCAGCAGCTTGGGCCAGAATGGCAATCAGCCCCAGCATTTT. Its translation is CASSLGQNGNQPQHF.

The J gene is TRBJ2-5, the V gene TRBV18; 10 bases align to TRBD2. Germline V lookup: CDR1 KGHSH, CDR2 LQKENI. After removal of 5 bases from V and 7 bases from J, the junction contained 7 bases not matched to a gene. The CDR3 sequence is 14 residues long. This CDR3 is CASSYRLAGGTQYF. In nucleotides, the CDR3 is TGTGCCAGCTCATATCGACTAGCGGGCGGGACCCAGTACTTC.